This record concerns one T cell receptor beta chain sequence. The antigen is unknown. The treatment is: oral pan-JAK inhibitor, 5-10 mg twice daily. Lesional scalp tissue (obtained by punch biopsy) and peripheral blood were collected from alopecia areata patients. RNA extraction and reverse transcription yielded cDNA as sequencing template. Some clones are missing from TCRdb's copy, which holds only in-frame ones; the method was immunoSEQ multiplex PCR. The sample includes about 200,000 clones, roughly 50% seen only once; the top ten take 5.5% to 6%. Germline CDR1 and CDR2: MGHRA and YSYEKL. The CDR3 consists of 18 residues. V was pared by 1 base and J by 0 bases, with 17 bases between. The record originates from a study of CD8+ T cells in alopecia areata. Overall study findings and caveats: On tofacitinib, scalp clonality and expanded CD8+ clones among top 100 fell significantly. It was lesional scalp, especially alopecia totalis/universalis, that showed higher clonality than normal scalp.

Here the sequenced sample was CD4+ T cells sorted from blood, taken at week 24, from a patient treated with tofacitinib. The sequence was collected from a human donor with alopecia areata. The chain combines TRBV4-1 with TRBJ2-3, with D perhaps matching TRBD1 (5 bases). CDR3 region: CASSQAVLRTTSTDTQYF. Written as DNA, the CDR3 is TGCGCCAGCAGCCAAGCCGTACTCCGGACAACTAGCACAGATACGCAGTATTTT.